The source of this T cell receptor beta chain is a study of cytomegalovirus exposure and HLA in healthy donors. Vbeta (60) and Jbeta (13) primers were used in the PCR. Sequencing used immunoSEQ multiplex PCR; TCRdb keeps in-frame clones, though not all of them. Here the sample spans 200,000 or so clones, approximately 81% being singletons. This CDR3 contains 14 residues. Germline-derived CDR1 and CDR2 are SGHRS and YFSETQ. Trimming took off 3 bases at V and 3 bases at J, with 10 bases between the two ends. The source is a human donor in good health. Sequencing was performed on PBMCs. The chain combines TRBV5-1 with TRBJ1-3; the D gene is possibly TRBD1 (5 bases). The CDR3 sequence: CASSSGGGGNTIYF. CDR3 coding DNA: TGCGCCAGCAGCTCCGGGGGTGGTGGAAACACCATATATTTT.